This TCR beta chain was recorded in a study of blood T cell repertoires in COVID-19. Study context: T cells, B-cell-depleted T cells, or PBMCs supplied cDNA or gDNA.

Patients from Seattle were sampled longitudinally, starting during active infection. Original analysis: Estimated nucleated cell counts came from reference gene primer amplification. Produced via immunoSEQ multiplex PCR; TCRdb's table is partial and in-frame only. Clonal size and the V and J genes are those of that table, whereas D and trimming came from the DNA. The table has approximately 200,000 clones, 85% to 90% seen once. CDR3 size: 11 residues. The germline V and J ends were trimmed by 4 bases and 3 bases, with 4 bases remaining between them. Germline CDR1 is SGHTA and CDR2 is FQGNSA. The sequencing sample was made of peripheral blood. The chain joins TRBV7-2 to TRBJ2-7; D is ambiguous. The sequence came from a man under 40 with COVID-19, enrolled during active disease. CDR3 DNA: TGTGCCAGCAGCTGGCTCTACGAGCAGTACTTC. Its protein is CASSWLYEQYF.